These 27 T cell receptor beta chains came from one sample sequenced in a study of OX40 agonist ivuxolimab in advanced cancers. The data were produced by immunoSEQ multiplex PCR, yet TCRdb's version contains in-frame clones alone and is incomplete. The table includes about 67,000 clones, 70% to 90% detected once. Sequences were derived from CD4+ or CD8+ T cells sorted from blood, sampled in a trial of the OX40 agonist ivuxolimab. Every receptor here comes from an adult with an advanced solid tumor such as melanoma, head and neck, liver or kidney cancer.

This chain links TRBV7-2 with TRBJ2-7; TRBD1 aligns across 8 bases. This CDR3 has 15 residues. Germline lookup yields CDR1 SGHTA and CDR2 FQGNSA. Losses at the gene ends were 5 bases for V and 2 bases for J; bases not matched to a gene: 8. CDR3 sequence: CASSQGQVRTYEQYF. In DNA form, the CDR3 reads TGTGCCAGCAGCCAGGGACAGGTCCGGACCTACGAGCAGTACTTC.

V is TRBV5-1 and J is TRBJ2-3; 8 bases align to TRBD1. CDR3 size: 16 residues. From germline, CDR1 is SGHRS and CDR2 YFSETQ. V shed 1 base, J shed 2 bases, and the junction held 6 bases outside the gene matches. The CDR3: CASSLYNRGDTDTQYF. For the CDR3, the DNA is TGCGCCAGCAGCTTGTATAACAGGGGGGACACAGATACGCAGTATTTT.

This clone came up a few times. The chain is built from TRBV5-1 and TRBJ2-3; D uncertain. This CDR3 has 15 amino acids. The ends were cut back, 0 bases at V and 3 bases at J, with 11 bases in the middle. Germline V gene sequence: CDR1 SGHRS, CDR2 YFSETQ. This CDR3 is CASSLELVGTDTQYF. CDR3 bases: TGCGCCAGCAGCTTGGAGCTAGTAGGAACAGATACGCAGTATTTT.

This chain connects TRBV19 to TRBJ1-2; no clear D gene. Trimming pared 0 bases from V and 5 bases from J, leaving 10 bases between. The length of the CDR3 is 14 residues. Germline V gene sequence: CDR1 LNHDA, CDR2 SQIVND (reference sequence). CDR3 residues: CASSIDPAGYGYTF. The DNA for the CDR3 is TGTGCCAGTAGTATAGACCCAGCGGGGTATGGCTACACCTTC.

V and J are TRBV7-9 and TRBJ1-2; 7 nucleotides agree with TRBD1. The CDR3 has 12 residues. V lost 1 base, J lost 7 bases, and 0 bases stayed unmatched. Per the germline V gene, CDR1 is SEHNR and CDR2 is FQNEAQ (reference sequence). The CDR3 region is CASSLDRGGYTF. The CDR3 DNA is TGTGCCAGCAGCTTAGACAGGGGTGGCTACACCTTC.

This chain links TRBV10-3 with TRBJ2-1, with D unclear. V was trimmed by 2 bases and J by 6 bases, leaving 14 bases between them. The CDR3 has 15 amino acids. Germline V gene sequence: CDR1 ENHRY, CDR2 SYGVKD. CDR3 residues: CAISEPSSHGNEQFF. DNA of the CDR3: TGTGCCATCAGTGAGCCAAGTAGTCACGGCAATGAGCAGTTCTTC.

This chain's CDR3 is CASSSGGPGDGKLFF. The CDR3 DNA reads TGTGCCAGCAGCTCAGGGGGGCCCGGGGACGGAAAACTGTTTTTT. The V call is TRBV5-6, the J call TRBJ1-4, with TRBD1 matching over 7 bases. J lost 10 bases, V lost 3 bases, and 12 bases had no gene match. The CDR3 extends over 15 amino acids. In germline, CDR1 is SGHDT, CDR2 YYEEEE.

The chain couples TRBV6-1 to TRBJ2-6; D is undetermined. Germline V gene data show CDR1 as MNHNS and CDR2 as SASEGT. The CDR3 loop spans 16 amino acids. The V end was cut by 4 bases, the J end by 0 bases, with 10 bases between. CDR3 in amino acids: CASSGGWSSGANVLTF. In DNA form, the CDR3 reads TGTGCCAGCAGTGGAGGATGGAGCTCTGGGGCCAACGTCCTGACTTTC.

The rearrangement links TRBV28 to TRBJ1-1, with D tentatively TRBD1 (5 bases). CDR3 length: 13 amino acids. Per the germline V gene, CDR1 is MDHEN and CDR2 is SYDVKM. The V end lost 9 bases, the J end lost 3 bases, and 14 bases lay between the germline ends. The CDR3 spells CASTDTLYTEAFF. The CDR3 nucleotides read TGTGCCAGTACGGACACCTTATACACTGAAGCTTTCTTT. Using reference TRBV28 and TRBJ1-1 for the parts outside the CDR3, the full variable domain is DVKVTQSSRYLVKRTGEKVFLECVQDMDHENMFWYRQDPGLGLRLIYFSYDVKMKEKGDIPEGYSVSREKKERFSLILESASTNQTSMYLCASTDTLYTEAFFGQGTRLTVV.

This clone was detected once. The chain employs TRBV18 and TRBJ1-2; a possible D gene is TRBD1 (5 bases). Germline V lookup: CDR1 KGHSH, CDR2 LQKENI. CDR3 length equals 13 residues. The V gene lost 3 bases and the J gene lost 11 bases, with 16 bases spanning the gap. The CDR3 loop reads CASSPDGTAFYTF. DNA of the CDR3: TGTGCCAGCTCACCCGACGGGACGGCCTTTTACACCTTC.

This clone appeared a single time. This sequence joins TRBV7-8 and TRBJ1-2; D gene unclear. V was shortened by 5 bases and J by 5 bases, with 18 bases between the two germline ends. The CDR3 spans 15 residues. Germline lookup yields CDR1 SGHVS and CDR2 FQNEAQ. The CDR3 reads CASSERDAFYYGYTF. In nucleotides, the CDR3 is TGTGCCAGCAGCGAGCGGGATGCCTTTTATTATGGCTACACCTTC.

The V gene is TRBV4-3, the J gene TRBJ2-3; 9 positions match TRBD1. The CDR3 spans 15 residues. The germline V gene has CDR1 LGHNA and CDR2 YSLEER. The trim removed 1 base at V and 6 bases at J, leaving 5 bases unmatched. The CDR3 reads CASSQGSQGADTQYF. In DNA form, the CDR3 reads TGCGCCAGCAGCCAAGGTTCACAGGGGGCGGATACGCAGTATTTT.

This sequence joins TRBV4-1 and TRBJ1-2; D ambiguous. The CDR3 runs to 14 residues. V lost 1 base to trimming and J lost 3 bases, with 9 bases between them. CDR1 is MGHRA and CDR2 is YSYEKL in the germline V gene. The CDR3 sequence: CASSQASGYYGYTF. The CDR3 region has the DNA TGCGCCAGCAGCCAAGCCTCGGGGTACTATGGCTACACCTTC.

This clone was observed a few times. The V gene is TRBV10-2, the J gene TRBJ2-1, with D uncertain. The V and J ends lost 5 bases and 10 bases respectively, with 12 bases between them. CDR1 is WSHSY and CDR2 is SAAADI in the germline V gene. CDR3 size: 12 residues. The DNA of the CDR3 is TGCGCCAGCAGTCCCTCTGGGGTGGAGCAGTTCTTC. Residues: CASSPSGVEQFF.

Here the CDR3 DNA reads TGCGCCAGCAGCCAAGAGCCCCAGGGGGGGACTGAAGCTTTCTTT. Translation gives CASSQEPQGGTEAFF. The rearrangement uses TRBV4-1 and TRBJ1-1; 7 bases align to TRBD1. Trimming removed 0 bases from V and 5 bases from J; junction bases left unmatched: 6. The CDR3 is 15 amino acids. CDR1 is MGHRA, CDR2 YSYEKL, per germline.

The rearrangement joins TRBV7-8 to TRBJ1-6; TRBD1 matches at 9 bases. Germline loops: CDR1 SGHVS, CDR2 FQNEAQ. V shed 6 bases, J shed 9 bases, and the junction held 6 bases outside the gene matches. The CDR3 has 14 residues. Here the CDR3 reads CASSVQGASSPLHF. The DNA of the CDR3 is TGTGCCAGCAGTGTACAGGGGGCTAGTTCACCCCTCCACTTT.

The V call is TRBV27, the J call TRBJ1-1; D is unclear. The CDR3 length is 13 residues. Germline V gene data show CDR1 as MNHEY and CDR2 as SMNVEV (reference sequence). Trimming took off 5 bases at V and 0 bases at J, with 7 bases between the two ends. Here the CDR3 DNA reads TGTGCCAGCAGTCGGCAGCTGAACACTGAAGCTTTCTTT. Translated: CASSRQLNTEAFF.

The rearrangement uses TRBV9 and TRBJ2-3, with a weak D call TRBD2 (7 bases). Trimming cost V 2 bases and J 5 bases, with 12 bases left between them. This CDR3 comprises 14 residues. The germline V gene encodes CDR1 SGDLS and CDR2 YYNGEE. CDR3 DNA sequence: TGTGCCAGCAGCGTTCGGGGGGCCGGAGATACGCAGTATTTT. Its protein product is CASSVRGAGDTQYF.

This chain connects TRBV28 to TRBJ2-4, with D tentatively TRBD1 (6 bases). Germline lookup yields CDR1 MDHEN and CDR2 SYDVKM. V dropped 6 bases and J dropped 4 bases, with 13 bases sitting between them. The CDR3 totals 14 residues. The CDR3 loop is CASRTQGMKNIQYF. CDR3 sequence (DNA): TGTGCCAGCAGGACCCAGGGGATGAAAAACATTCAGTACTTC.

The CDR3 loop is CASSYPPGAGAETQYF. Here the CDR3 DNA reads TGTGCCAGCAGCTATCCACCAGGGGCGGGGGCTGAGACCCAGTACTTC. This chain uses TRBV28 with TRBJ2-5; D is possibly TRBD2 (7 bases). Per the germline V gene, CDR1 is MDHEN and CDR2 is SYDVKM. V lost 6 bases to trimming and J lost 5 bases, with 22 bases between them. CDR3 size: 16 residues.

The chain carries TRBV11-3 and TRBJ2-2; the D gene is possibly TRBD2 (5 bases). Germline CDR1 SGHNT, CDR2 YENEEA. V was clipped by 1 base and J by 2 bases, with 5 bases between them. The CDR3 covers 14 residues. The CDR3 DNA sequence: TGTGCCAGCAGCTTAGCGGGAAACACCGGGGAGCTGTTTTTT. Translated, it gives CASSLAGNTGELFF.

This sequence joins TRBV6-5 and TRBJ2-5; D assignment may be TRBD1 or TRBD2 (5 bases each). The CDR3 is made up of 14 amino acids. CDR1 and CDR2 (germline): MNHEY, SVGAGI. Between the trimmed V and J ends, which lost 1 base and 7 bases, there was a span of 13 bases. CDR3 residues: CASSYLGPQGTQYF. The CDR3 DNA reads as TGTGCCAGCAGTTACTTGGGACCCCAGGGGACCCAGTACTTC.

This clone occurred a few times. This chain uses TRBV18 with TRBJ1-3, with D possibly TRBD1 on 5 matching bases. Germline CDR1 reads KGHSH; CDR2 reads LQKENI. The CDR3 totals 16 residues. V was trimmed by 5 bases and J by 2 bases, leaving 16 bases between them. The CDR3 nucleotides are TGTGCCAGCTCATTGGGCCTACCGGACACTGGAAACACCATATATTTT. Encoded protein: CASSLGLPDTGNTIYF.

This clone was detected only a few times. The chain combines TRBV5-5 with TRBJ2-7, with a weak D call TRBD1 (6 bases). The CDR3 consists of 13 residues. Germline V gene lookup returns CDR1 SGHKS and CDR2 YYEKEE (reference sequence). Deletions cut 4 bases from V and 0 bases from J, with 8 bases between. CDR3 sequence: CASSEGDSYEQYF. CDR3 coding DNA: TGTGCCAGCAGCGAGGGGGACTCCTACGAGCAGTACTTC.

This clone was detected a few times. The genes are TRBV9 and TRBJ1-3; weak D call: TRBD1 (5 bases). Trimming pared 0 bases from V and 8 bases from J, leaving 12 bases between. The V gene's germline CDR1 is SGDLS and CDR2 YYNGEE. This CDR3 has 14 residues. The CDR3 DNA follows: TGTGCCAGCAGCGTAGCCGTTGGAGGGGACACCATATATTTT. It specifies CASSVAVGGDTIYF.

As regards this clone: The same CDR3 also results from other DNA sequences found in this sample. This chain uses TRBV9 with TRBJ2-5; D not resolved. The CDR3 runs 13 residues. The V end was cut by 0 bases, the J end by 1 base, with 4 bases between. Germline CDR1 SGDLS, CDR2 YYNGEE. The CDR3 loop is CASSVASQETQYF. CDR3 coding DNA: TGTGCCAGCAGCGTAGCTAGCCAAGAGACCCAGTACTTC. Drawing the rest from reference TRBV9 and TRBJ2-5, the complete variable domain is DSGVTQTPKHLITATGQRVTLRCSPRSGDLSVYWYQQSLDQGLQFLIQYYNGEERAKGNILERFSAQQFPDLHSELNLSSLELGDSALYFCASSVASQETQYFGPGTRLLVL.

This chain joins TRBV6-5 and TRBJ1-6; no clear D gene. In germline, CDR1 is MNHEY, CDR2 SVGAGI. The CDR3 is made up of 14 amino acids. V was cut by 3 bases and J by 3 bases, with 6 bases left in between. This CDR3 reads CASSYGSYNSPLHF. The CDR3 coding sequence is TGTGCCAGCAGTTATGGCAGCTATAATTCACCCCTCCACTTT.